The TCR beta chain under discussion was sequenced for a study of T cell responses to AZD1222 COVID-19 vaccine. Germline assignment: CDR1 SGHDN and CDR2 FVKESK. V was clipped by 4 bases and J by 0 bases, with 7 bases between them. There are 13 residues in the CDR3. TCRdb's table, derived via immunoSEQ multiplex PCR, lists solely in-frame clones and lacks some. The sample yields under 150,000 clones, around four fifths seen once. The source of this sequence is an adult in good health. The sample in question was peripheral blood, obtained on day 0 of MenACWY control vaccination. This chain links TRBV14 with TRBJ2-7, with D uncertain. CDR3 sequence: CASSLGHSYEQYF. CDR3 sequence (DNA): TGTGCCAGCAGCCTTGGTCACTCCTACGAGCAGTACTTC.